The T cell receptor beta chain under discussion was sequenced for a study of siplizumab effects on memory and regulatory T cells. General observations from the study: With siplizumab, cumulative frequency of CD4+ memory-derived alloreactive sequences dropped significantly.

This clone was seen only a few times. As yet, its antigen is unknown. Generated by immunoSEQ multiplex PCR, the TCRdb table keeps only in-frame clones and is missing some. The data contain around 6,500 clones, around 60% of them singletons. Germline values: CDR1 MRHNA, CDR2 SNTAGT. V was pared by 4 bases and J by 8 bases, with 10 bases of the junction left unmatched. CDR3 length: 16 amino acids. This TCR was recovered from a human donor in good health. Specimen: effector memory CD8+ T cells sorted from blood. The subset was: unstimulated CD8+ effector memory T cells. The chain recombines TRBV6-4 with TRBJ2-1, with 11 bases fitting TRBD2. The CDR3 sequence is CASSGMIAGGIDEQFF. In DNA, the CDR3 is TGTGCCAGCAGTGGAATGATAGCGGGGGGGATCGATGAGCAGTTCTTC.